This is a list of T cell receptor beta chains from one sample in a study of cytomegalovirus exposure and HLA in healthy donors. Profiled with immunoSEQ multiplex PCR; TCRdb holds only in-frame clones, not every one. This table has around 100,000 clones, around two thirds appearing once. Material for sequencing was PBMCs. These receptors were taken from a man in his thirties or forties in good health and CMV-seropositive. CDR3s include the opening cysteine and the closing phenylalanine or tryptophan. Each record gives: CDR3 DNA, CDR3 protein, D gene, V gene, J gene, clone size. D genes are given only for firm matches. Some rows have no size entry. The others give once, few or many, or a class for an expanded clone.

DNA: TGTGCCACCAGCCATACTAGCGGGGATTACACAGATACGCAGTATTTT; CDR3: CATSHTSGDYTDTQYF; D: TRBD2; V: TRBV15; J: TRBJ2-3; size: NA
DNA: TGTGCCAGCAGCGCGGGACAGGTACCCTACGAGCAGTACTTC; CDR3: CASSAGQVPYEQYF; D: TRBD1; V: TRBV7-8; J: TRBJ2-7; size: NA
DNA: TGTGCCAGCAGCTTAGCTCCCACTAGCACAGATACGCAGTATTTT; CDR3: CASSLAPTSTDTQYF; D: NA; V: TRBV7-9; J: TRBJ2-3; size: NA
DNA: TGTGCCACCAGCGCGGACAGGGGTGGAAACACCATATATTTT; CDR3: CATSADRGGNTIYF; D: TRBD1; V: TRBV15; J: TRBJ1-3; size: NA
DNA: TGTGCCAGCAGTTACTCCTCGGGGACTTATGGCTACACCTTC; CDR3: CASSYSSGTYGYTF; D: NA; V: TRBV6-5; J: TRBJ1-2; size: few
DNA: TGTGCCAGTAGTATTATGGGAGCGGGGCGATACAATGAGCAGTTCTTC; CDR3: CASSIMGAGRYNEQFF; D: TRBD2; V: TRBV19; J: TRBJ2-1; size: NA
DNA: TGTGCCAGCCGTACGGGGGGTGGGGCAGATACGCAGTATTTT; CDR3: CASRTGGGADTQYF; D: TRBD2; V: TRBV6-1; J: TRBJ2-3; size: NA
DNA: TGCAGCGTTGGAACAGGGGGTTACGAGCAGTACTTC; CDR3: CSVGTGGYEQYF; D: TRBD1; V: TRBV29-1; J: TRBJ2-7; size: NA
DNA: TGCGCCAGCAGCCAACGAGCGGGGGGAACCTACGAGCAGTACTTC; CDR3: CASSQRAGGTYEQYF; D: TRBD2; V: TRBV4-1; J: TRBJ2-7; size: NA
DNA: TGTGCCAGCAGTTACGAAGGCAGGGGAGCCGAAAAACTGTTTTTT; CDR3: CASSYEGRGAEKLFF; D: NA; V: TRBV6-6; J: TRBJ1-4; size: NA
DNA: TGTGCCAGCAGCTTATATACAGGGGGATGGGGCACTGAAGCTTTCTTT; CDR3: CASSLYTGGWGTEAFF; D: TRBD1; V: TRBV7-2; J: TRBJ1-1; size: NA
DNA: TGTGCCATCAGCCCAGGACAGGGTATCACTAATGAAAAACTGTTTTTT; CDR3: CAISPGQGITNEKLFF; D: TRBD1; V: TRBV10-3; J: TRBJ1-4; size: NA
DNA: TGTGCCAGCAGCTCGTTGGAGGTCGGGAACGAGCAGTACTTC; CDR3: CASSSLEVGNEQYF; D: NA; V: TRBV7-2; J: TRBJ2-7; size: NA
DNA: TGTGCCAGCAGCGACAGGGAAAGGAACTATGGCTACACCTTC; CDR3: CASSDRERNYGYTF; D: TRBD1; V: TRBV6-1; J: TRBJ1-2; size: NA
DNA: TGTGCCAGCAGCTTAGCGGGGGGGCCGGAGACCCAGTACTTC; CDR3: CASSLAGGPETQYF; D: NA; V: TRBV7-9; J: TRBJ2-5; size: few
DNA: TGTGCCAGCAGTCCCCGGGAGGGTCCGAGGGCCGGGGAGCTGTTTTTT; CDR3: CASSPREGPRAGELFF; D: TRBD2; V: TRBV6-6; J: TRBJ2-2; size: few
DNA: TGCGCCAGCAGCTTGGTGTACAGGGGTGAGGAAAAACTGTTTTTT; CDR3: CASSLVYRGEEKLFF; D: TRBD1; V: TRBV5-1; J: TRBJ1-4; size: NA
DNA: TGTGCCAGCAGCGTCGGACAGGGCCCAAACACCATATATTTT; CDR3: CASSVGQGPNTIYF; D: TRBD1; V: TRBV6-5; J: TRBJ1-3; size: NA
DNA: TGCGCCAGCAGCTTGTTGGCTCACACAGATACGCAGTATTTT; CDR3: CASSLLAHTDTQYF; D: NA; V: TRBV5-1; J: TRBJ2-3; size: NA
DNA: TGTGCCAGCAGGGCACCCGAGGACTACGAGCAGTACTTC; CDR3: CASRAPEDYEQYF; D: NA; V: TRBV5-5; J: TRBJ2-7; size: NA
DNA: TGCAGCGTTGAAGTTAGATCTGAGGGGGCGCGAGATACGCAGTATTTT; CDR3: CSVEVRSEGARDTQYF; D: TRBD1; V: TRBV29-1; J: TRBJ2-3; size: NA
DNA: TGTGCCAGCAGCTTCCTGACTAGCGGGGGGGTAACAGATACGCAGTATTTT; CDR3: CASSFLTSGGVTDTQYF; D: TRBD2; V: TRBV5-6; J: TRBJ2-3; size: few
DNA: TGCGCCAGCCGCCGGGACACGGGTCACTATGGCTACACCTTC; CDR3: CASRRDTGHYGYTF; D: NA; V: TRBV5-1; J: TRBJ1-2; size: once
DNA: TGTGCCAGCAGCTCCGTATCCCTCACAGATACGCAGTATTTT; CDR3: CASSSVSLTDTQYF; D: NA; V: TRBV5-4; J: TRBJ2-3; size: NA
DNA: TGTGCCAGCAGCTTAACTACTAGCGGGGGAAATGAGCAGTTCTTC; CDR3: CASSLTTSGGNEQFF; D: TRBD2; V: TRBV7-3; J: TRBJ2-1; size: NA
DNA: TGTGCCAGCAGCTTAGATGCCCCCGGTAGTTTCTATGGCTACACCTTC; CDR3: CASSLDAPGSFYGYTF; D: NA; V: TRBV11-2; J: TRBJ1-2; size: few
DNA: TGTGCCAGCAGCGCCCCCGGGACACCTTACGAGCAGTACTTC; CDR3: CASSAPGTPYEQYF; D: NA; V: TRBV5-6; J: TRBJ2-7; size: NA
DNA: TGTTCCAGCAGCTTTTCAGGGCCCTCTGGAAACACCATATATTTT; CDR3: CSSSFSGPSGNTIYF; D: NA; V: TRBV7-9; J: TRBJ1-3; size: NA
DNA: TGCGCCAGCAGCTCGGGTCACGGGCAAGAGACCCAGTACTTC; CDR3: CASSSGHGQETQYF; D: NA; V: TRBV5-1; J: TRBJ2-5; size: NA
DNA: TGTGCCAGCAGCCCACGGGGACAGGGGTATGAAAAACTGTTTTTT; CDR3: CASSPRGQGYEKLFF; D: TRBD1; V: TRBV7-9; J: TRBJ1-4; size: NA
DNA: TGTGCCAGCAGGCCAGGGGTGGCTAATGAAAAACTGTTTTTT; CDR3: CASRPGVANEKLFF; D: NA; V: TRBV27; J: TRBJ1-4; size: NA
DNA: TGCGCCAGCAGCCGAGTCGTCCGGACAGCCAGTTTCTATGGCTACACCTTC; CDR3: CASSRVVRTASFYGYTF; D: NA; V: TRBV4-1; J: TRBJ1-2; size: NA
DNA: TGTGCCAGCAGCTTCGTCGGGGGGGTCGGGGAGCTGTTTTTT; CDR3: CASSFVGGVGELFF; D: TRBD2; V: TRBV7-2; J: TRBJ2-2; size: few
DNA: TGTGCCACCAGCAGACCACCGGGAGCCAAAGAGACCCAGTACTTC; CDR3: CATSRPPGAKETQYF; D: NA; V: TRBV15; J: TRBJ2-5; size: once
DNA: TGTGCCAGCAGTCGTCGGACAGTGAATGAAAAACTGTTTTTT; CDR3: CASSRRTVNEKLFF; D: NA; V: TRBV2; J: TRBJ1-4; size: once
DNA: TGTGCCAGCAGCTCGGACAGGGTGGGCGAGCAGTACTTC; CDR3: CASSSDRVGEQYF; D: TRBD1; V: TRBV11-2; J: TRBJ2-7; size: NA
DNA: TGTGCCAGCAGCTTCCGGGGCACAGATACGCAGTATTTT; CDR3: CASSFRGTDTQYF; D: NA; V: TRBV7-9; J: TRBJ2-3; size: NA
DNA: TGTGCCAGCACAACCCAGGGCTCCACCGGGGAGCTGTTTTTT; CDR3: CASTTQGSTGELFF; D: NA; V: TRBV28; J: TRBJ2-2; size: NA
DNA: TGTGCCAGCAGTGGCAGGGGTGCTGGCGAGCAGTACTTC; CDR3: CASSGRGAGEQYF; D: NA; V: TRBV2; J: TRBJ2-7; size: NA
DNA: TGTGCCAGCAGCCAGCAGGGGGCGCCCTACAATGAGCAGTTCTTC; CDR3: CASSQQGAPYNEQFF; D: TRBD1; V: TRBV2; J: TRBJ2-1; size: few
DNA: TGCAGCGCTGGACAGGGGGGAGAGACCCAGTACTTC; CDR3: CSAGQGGETQYF; D: TRBD1; V: TRBV29-1; J: TRBJ2-5; size: NA
DNA: TGCGCCAGCAGCTTCACTGGACTAGCGGGCTCTGGGGCCAACGTCCTGACTTTC; CDR3: CASSFTGLAGSGANVLTF; D: TRBD2; V: TRBV5-1; J: TRBJ2-6; size: few
DNA: TGTGCCAGCAGTCGATTGGAACGGAGCACTGAAGCTTTCTTT; CDR3: CASSRLERSTEAFF; D: NA; V: TRBV6-6; J: TRBJ1-1; size: NA